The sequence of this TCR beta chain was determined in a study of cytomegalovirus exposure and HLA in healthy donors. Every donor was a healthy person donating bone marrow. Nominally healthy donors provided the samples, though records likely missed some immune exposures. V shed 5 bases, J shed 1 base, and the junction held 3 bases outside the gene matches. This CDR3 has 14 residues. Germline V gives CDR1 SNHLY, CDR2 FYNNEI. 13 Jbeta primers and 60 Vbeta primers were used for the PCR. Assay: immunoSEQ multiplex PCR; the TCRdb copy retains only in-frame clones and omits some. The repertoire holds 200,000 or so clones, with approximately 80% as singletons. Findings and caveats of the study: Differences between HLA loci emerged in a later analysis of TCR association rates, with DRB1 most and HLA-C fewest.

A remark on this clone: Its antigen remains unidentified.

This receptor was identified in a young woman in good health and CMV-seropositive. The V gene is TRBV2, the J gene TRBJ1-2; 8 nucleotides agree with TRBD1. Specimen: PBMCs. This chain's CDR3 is CASSSRGLNYGYTF. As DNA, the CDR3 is TGTGCCAGCAGTAGCAGGGGGCTTAACTATGGCTACACCTTC. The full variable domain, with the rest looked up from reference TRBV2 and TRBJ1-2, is EPEVTQTPSHQVTQMGQEVILRCVPISNHLYFYWYRQILGQKVEFLVSFYNNEISEKSEIFDDQFSVERPDGSNFTLKIRSTKLEDSAMYFCASSSRGLNYGYTFGSGTRLTVV.